This entry concerns a single T cell receptor beta chain. Germline lookup yields CDR1 SGHAT and CDR2 FQNNGV. The CDR3 runs 15 residues. Trimming at V came to 7 bases and at J to 7 bases, leaving 9 bases not matched to a gene. TCRdb re-derived calls from the RT-PCR reads in MiXCR, one entry per CDR3 protein. The table records approximately 720,000 distinct CDR3 sequences, approximately 15% of them present only once. Input material: memory CD4+ T cells from blood. The TCR originated in a female donor in good health, serving as a healthy control. The chain joins TRBV11-2 to TRBJ2-1, with 11 bases matching TRBD2. The CDR3 DNA reads as TGTGCCAGCAACTACGGGACTAGCGGACTGAATGAGCAGTTCTTC. Protein product: CASNYGTSGLNEQFF.